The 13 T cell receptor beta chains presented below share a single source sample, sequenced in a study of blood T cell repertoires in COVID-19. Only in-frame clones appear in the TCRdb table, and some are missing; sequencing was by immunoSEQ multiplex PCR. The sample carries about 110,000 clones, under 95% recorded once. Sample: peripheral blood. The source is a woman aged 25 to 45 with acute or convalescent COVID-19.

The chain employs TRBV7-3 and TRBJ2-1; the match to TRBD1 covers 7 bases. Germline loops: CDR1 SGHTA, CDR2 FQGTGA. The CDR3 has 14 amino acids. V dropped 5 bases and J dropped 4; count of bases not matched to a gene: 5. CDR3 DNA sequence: TGTGCCAGCAGCCCAAGGGACAGTTACAATGAGCAGTTCTTC. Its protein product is CASSPRDSYNEQFF. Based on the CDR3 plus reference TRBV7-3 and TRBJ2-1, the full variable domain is GAGVSQTPSNKVTEKGKYVELRCDPISGHTALYWYRQSLGQGPEFLIYFQGTGAADDSGLPNDRFFAVRPEGSVSTLKIQRTERGDSAVYLCASSPRDSYNEQFFGPGTRLTVL.

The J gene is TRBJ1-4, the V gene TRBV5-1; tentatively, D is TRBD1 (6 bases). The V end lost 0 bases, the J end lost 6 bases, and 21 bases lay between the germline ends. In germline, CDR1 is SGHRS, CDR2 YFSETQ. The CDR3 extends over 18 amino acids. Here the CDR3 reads CASSLGGGLGTADEKLFF. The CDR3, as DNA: TGCGCCAGCAGCTTGGGCGGGGGGCTCGGGACCGCGGATGAAAAACTGTTTTTT.

The CDR3 here is CASSPEEGLSGVDTQYF. CDR3 in DNA: TGTGCCAGCAGTCCAGAAGAGGGCCTAAGTGGGGTGGATACGCAGTATTTT. The chain carries TRBV3-1 (or the pseudogene TRBV3-2) and TRBJ2-3, with D tentatively TRBD2 (5 bases). Germline CDR1 is LGHDT and CDR2 is YNNKEL (reference sequence). The V and J ends lost 6 bases and 6 bases respectively, with 25 bases between them. CDR3 length: 17 residues.

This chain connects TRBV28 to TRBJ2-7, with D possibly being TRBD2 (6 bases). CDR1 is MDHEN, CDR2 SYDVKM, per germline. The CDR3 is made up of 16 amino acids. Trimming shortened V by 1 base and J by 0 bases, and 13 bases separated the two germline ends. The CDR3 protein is CASSLLTGDPSYEQYF. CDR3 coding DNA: TGTGCCAGCAGTTTATTGACGGGGGACCCCTCCTACGAGCAGTACTTC.

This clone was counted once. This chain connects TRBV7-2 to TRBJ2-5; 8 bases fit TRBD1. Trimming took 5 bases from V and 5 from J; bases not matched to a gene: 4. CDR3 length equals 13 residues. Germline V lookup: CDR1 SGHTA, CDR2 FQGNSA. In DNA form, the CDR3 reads TGTGCCAGCAGCGGGACAGGCGCGGAGACCCAGTACTTC. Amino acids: CASSGTGAETQYF.

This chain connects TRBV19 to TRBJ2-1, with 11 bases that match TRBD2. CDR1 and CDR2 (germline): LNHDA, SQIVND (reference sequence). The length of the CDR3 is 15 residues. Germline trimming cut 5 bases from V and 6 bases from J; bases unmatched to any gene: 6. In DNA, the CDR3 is TGTGCCAGTAGTTTTCCGGGACTAGCGGCCAATGAGCAGTTCTTC. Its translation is CASSFPGLAANEQFF.

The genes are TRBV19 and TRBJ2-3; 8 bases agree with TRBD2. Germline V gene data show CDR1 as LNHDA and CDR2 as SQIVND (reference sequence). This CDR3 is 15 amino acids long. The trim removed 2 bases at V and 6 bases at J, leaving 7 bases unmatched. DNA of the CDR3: TGTGCCAGTAGTATAAGGGCGGGGGGCCTTGATACGCAGTATTTT. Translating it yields CASSIRAGGLDTQYF.

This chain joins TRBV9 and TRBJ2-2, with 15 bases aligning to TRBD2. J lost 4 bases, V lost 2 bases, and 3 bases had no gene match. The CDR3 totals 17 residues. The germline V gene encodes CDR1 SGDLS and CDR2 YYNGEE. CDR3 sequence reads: CASSVGTSGRSTGELFF. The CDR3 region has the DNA TGTGCCAGCAGCGTCGGGACTAGCGGGAGGAGCACCGGGGAGCTGTTTTTT.

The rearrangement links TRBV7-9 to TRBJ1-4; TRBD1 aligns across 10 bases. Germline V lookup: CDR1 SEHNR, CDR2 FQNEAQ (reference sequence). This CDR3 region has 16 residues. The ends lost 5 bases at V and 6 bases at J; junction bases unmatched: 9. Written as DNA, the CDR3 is TGTGCCAGCAGCAGCAGAACCGGGACAGGGGATGAAAAACTGTTTTTT. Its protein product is CASSSRTGTGDEKLFF.

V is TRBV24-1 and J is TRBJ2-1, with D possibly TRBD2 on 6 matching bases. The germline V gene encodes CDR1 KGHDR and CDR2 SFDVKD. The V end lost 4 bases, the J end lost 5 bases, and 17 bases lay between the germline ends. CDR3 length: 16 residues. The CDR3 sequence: CATSERTTENNNEQFF. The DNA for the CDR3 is TGTGCCACCAGTGAGCGGACTACCGAGAATAACAATGAGCAGTTCTTC.

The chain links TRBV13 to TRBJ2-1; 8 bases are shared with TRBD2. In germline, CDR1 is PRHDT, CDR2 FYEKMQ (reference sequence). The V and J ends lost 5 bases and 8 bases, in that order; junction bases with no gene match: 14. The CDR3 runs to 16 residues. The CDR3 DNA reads TGTGCCAGCAGCATGCCGGGACTAGGGGGGAGAGATGAGCAGTTCTTC. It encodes CASSMPGLGGRDEQFF.

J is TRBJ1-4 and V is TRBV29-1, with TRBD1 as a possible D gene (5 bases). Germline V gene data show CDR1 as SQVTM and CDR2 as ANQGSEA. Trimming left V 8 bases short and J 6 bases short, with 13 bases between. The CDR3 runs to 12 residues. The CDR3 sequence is CSYDRRHEKLFF. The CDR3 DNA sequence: TGCAGCTACGACAGACGTCATGAAAAACTGTTTTTT.

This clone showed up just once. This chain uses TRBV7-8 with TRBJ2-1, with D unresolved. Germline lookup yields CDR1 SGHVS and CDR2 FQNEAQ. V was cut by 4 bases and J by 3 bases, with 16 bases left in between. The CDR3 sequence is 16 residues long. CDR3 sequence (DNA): TGTGCCAGCAGCTCTCGACTTCACGGAGTCTACAATGAGCAGTTCTTC. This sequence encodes CASSSRLHGVYNEQFF.